Listed below are T cell receptor beta chains from one sample, sequenced in a study of T cells in Graves' hyperthyroidism and ophthalmopathy. One entry per CDR3 protein results from TCRdb running MiXCR on the multiplex PCR reads. The sample lists 450,000 to 650,000 distinct CDR3 sequences; under 20% were seen once. The sample comprised blood. These receptors all stem from a woman under 30 with Graves' ophthalmopathy. Both conserved end residues are part of each CDR3. D genes are given only for firm matches. Clone size, where shown, is once, few, many, or a class for clones that have expanded.

v_call	j_call	clone_size	d_call	cdr3_aa	cdr3_nt
TRBV7-3	TRBJ2-3	NA	TRBD2	CASSATGGQDTQYF	TGTGCCAGCAGCGCCACGGGGGGGCAAGATACGCAGTATTTT
TRBV30	TRBJ2-1	NA	TRBD2	CAWSYSGGAQTQFF	TGTGCCTGGAGTTATAGCGGGGGGGCCCAGACCCAGTTCTTC
TRBV6-5	TRBJ2-1	NA	NA	CASSYSGQGTTNEQFF	TGTGCCAGCAGTTACTCGGGGCAGGGAACGACCAATGAGCAGTTCTTC
TRBV5-4	TRBJ2-7	few	TRBD2	CASSSTSGTSYEQYF	TGTGCCAGCAGTTCGACTAGCGGGACCTCCTACGAGCAGTACTTC
TRBV14	TRBJ2-1	many	NA	CASSRRGSSSSYNEQFF	TGTGCCAGCAGCCGGAGGGGGAGCTCGAGCTCCTACAATGAGCAGTTCTTC
TRBV10-3	TRBJ1-2	NA	NA	CAISPLSGGGGGYTF	TGTGCCATCAGTCCCCTCTCCGGGGGCGGCGGTGGCTACACCTTC
TRBV6-1	TRBJ1-1	many	TRBD1	CASSTQGGEAFF	TGTGCCAGCAGTACACAGGGGGGTGAAGCTTTCTTT
TRBV28	TRBJ1-1	NA	NA	CASRWGHTEAFF	TGTGCCAGCAGGTGGGGGCACACTGAAGCTTTCTTT
TRBV29-1	TRBJ1-2	NA	NA	CSVEESREHYGYTF	TGCAGCGTTGAAGAGTCCAGGGAGCACTATGGCTACACCTTC
TRBV11-3	TRBJ2-2	many	TRBD2	CASSPGTSGRTGELFF	TGTGCCAGCAGCCCAGGGACTAGCGGGAGGACCGGGGAGCTGTTTTTT
TRBV7-8	TRBJ1-1	few	NA	CASSSNRFEAFF	TGTGCCAGCAGCTCGAATCGGTTTGAAGCTTTCTTT
TRBV7-8	TRBJ1-1	many	NA	CASSPIRGGFTEAFF	TGTGCCAGCAGCCCCATCCGGGGAGGGTTCACTGAAGCTTTCTTT
TRBV7-2	TRBJ2-7	NA	NA	CASSLIWDVRYEQYF	TGTGCCAGTAGTTTGATTTGGGACGTCCGCTACGAGCAGTACTTC
TRBV7-3	TRBJ2-7	NA	TRBD2	CASSPLGGGLADYEQYF	TGTGCCAGCAGCCCCCTCGGGGGTGGACTAGCGGACTACGAGCAGTACTTC
TRBV6-5	TRBJ1-1	many	NA	CASSYGGARNTEAFF	TGTGCCAGCAGTTACGGGGGGGCTCGGAACACTGAAGCTTTCTTT
TRBV5-6	TRBJ2-1	NA	NA	CASARPIEGNEQFF	TGTGCCAGCGCTAGACCAATTGAAGGCAATGAGCAGTTCTTC
TRBV3-1	TRBJ1-1	many	NA	CASSRAGNTEAFF	TGTGCCAGCAGCCGGGCTGGAAACACTGAAGCTTTCTTT
TRBV6-1	TRBJ2-5	NA	NA	CASSRQPQGKETQYF	TGTGCCAGCAGTCGTCAACCCCAGGGAAAAGAGACCCAGTACTTC
TRBV2	TRBJ2-2	NA	TRBD2	CASSGLAGGAHTGELFF	TGTGCCAGCTCCGGACTAGCGGGAGGGGCTCACACCGGGGAGCTGTTTTTT
TRBV5-1	TRBJ2-7	many	NA	CASSLVGGSYEQYF	TGTGCCAGCAGTTTAGTAGGGGGAAGCTACGAGCAGTACTTC
TRBV5-4	TRBJ2-7	NA	NA	CASSSQSTGPAYEQYF	TGTGCCAGCAGCTCACAAAGTACAGGGCCGGCCTACGAGCAGTACTTC
TRBV10-3	TRBJ1-4	NA	NA	CAISESHLNEKLLF	TGTGCCATCAGTGAGTCGCACCTTAATGAAAAACTGCTTTTT
TRBV5-1	TRBJ1-1	many	NA	CASSLWDSGTEAFF	TGCGCCAGCAGCTTATGGGACTCTGGAACTGAAGCTTTCTTT
TRBV2	TRBJ1-4	NA	NA	CASKSNEKLFF	TGTGCCAGCAAATCCAATGAAAAACTGTTTTTT
TRBV3-1	TRBJ2-5	many	TRBD1	CASSQGTGVRETQYF	TGTGCCAGCAGCCAAGGTACAGGGGTACGGGAGACCCAGTACTTC
TRBV3-1	TRBJ2-1	NA	TRBD2	CASSQDSGLAEYNEQFF	TGTGCCAGCAGCCAAGACTCCGGCCTAGCGGAGTACAATGAGCAGTTCTTC
TRBV7-9	TRBJ2-3	many	NA	CASSPDTDTQYF	TGTGCCAGCAGCCCAGACACAGATACGCAGTATTTT
TRBV27	TRBJ2-1	many	TRBD2	CASSLIGGAGYNEQFF	TGTGCCAGCAGTTTAATCGGGGGGGCTGGCTACAATGAGCAGTTCTTC
TRBV19	TRBJ1-2	once	TRBD1	CASSIARDSSLYGYTF	TGTGCCAGTAGTATAGCCCGGGACAGTTCACTTTATGGCTACACCTTC
TRBV7-2	TRBJ2-2	many	NA	CASSRTSEAGELFF	TGTGCCAGCAGCCGAACTAGTGAGGCCGGGGAGCTGTTTTTT
TRBV29-1	TRBJ1-2	NA	TRBD1	CSVEEAPGQGGVGHTF	TGCAGCGTTGAAGAGGCACCGGGACAGGGGGGGGTAGGCCACACCTTC
TRBV5-1	TRBJ2-1	few	TRBD2	CASSFSGASSYNEQFF	TGCGCCAGCAGCTTTAGCGGGGCTAGCTCCTACAATGAGCAGTTCTTC
TRBV5-1	TRBJ2-5	NA	NA	CASREGVLKETQYF	TGCGCCAGCAGAGAGGGGGTCCTAAAAGAGACCCAGTACTTC
TRBV20-1	TRBJ2-2	few	TRBD1	CSASGQGRGGELFF	TGCAGTGCTAGCGGACAGGGGCGCGGCGGGGAGCTGTTTTTT
TRBV3-1	TRBJ1-1	few	NA	CASSPGLGTDEAFF	TGTGCCAGCAGTCCTGGACTCGGAACAGATGAAGCTTTCTTT
TRBV4-1	TRBJ1-3	few	TRBD1	CASSQQGAPGNTIYF	TGCGCCAGCAGCCAACAGGGGGCTCCTGGAAACACCATATATTTT
TRBV5-5	TRBJ1-5	NA	NA	CASSLRADWDNQPQHF	TGTGCCAGCAGCTTGAGGGCGGACTGGGATAATCAGCCCCAGCATTTT
TRBV2	TRBJ2-1	many	TRBD2	CASSEISGGYNEQFF	TGTGCCAGCAGTGAAATTAGCGGGGGCTACAATGAGCAGTTCTTC
TRBV9	TRBJ1-2	NA	NA	CASSEDSEDYGYTF	TGTGCCAGCAGCGAGGACAGTGAGGACTATGGCTACACCTTC
TRBV28	TRBJ2-5	many	NA	CASSFEPSSETQYF	TGTGCCAGCAGTTTTGAGCCCAGTTCCGAGACCCAGTACTTC
TRBV18	TRBJ1-2	many	NA	CASSQFDEPGGYTF	TGTGCCAGCTCACAATTCGATGAACCGGGTGGCTACACCTTC
TRBV27	TRBJ2-2	NA	NA	CASSFLTPRGPGELFF	TGTGCCAGCAGTTTCCTCACGCCGAGGGGTCCCGGGGAGCTGTTTTTT
TRBV30	TRBJ2-1	many	TRBD2	CAWSSGGDNEQFF	TGTGCCTGGAGTTCCGGGGGGGACAATGAGCAGTTCTTC
TRBV15	TRBJ1-4	few	NA	CATSRVGRANEKLFF	TGTGCCACCAGCAGAGTAGGACGGGCGAATGAAAAACTGTTTTTT
TRBV5-5	TRBJ1-2	NA	TRBD1	CASSSEDRADYGYTF	TGTGCCAGCAGTTCCGAGGACAGGGCCGACTATGGCTACACCTTC
TRBV9	TRBJ2-3	NA	NA	CATARYSTDTQYF	TGTGCCACCGCACGATATAGCACAGATACGCAGTATTTT
TRBV27	TRBJ2-5	many	NA	CASSESQNQGLQTQYF	TGTGCCAGCAGTGAGAGTCAGAACCAGGGGCTGCAGACCCAGTACTTC
TRBV19	TRBJ2-5	few	NA	CASSPTWPPTSGTQYF	TGTGCCAGTAGTCCTACTTGGCCACCGACCAGCGGGACCCAGTACTTC
TRBV27	TRBJ2-7	many	TRBD2	CASSSREGDYEQYF	TGTGCCAGCAGTTCTCGGGAGGGAGACTACGAGCAGTACTTC
TRBV18	TRBJ1-2	many	NA	CASSSGPLRFGYTF	TGTGCCAGTTCATCCGGGCCCTTGAGGTTTGGCTACACCTTC
TRBV5-1	TRBJ1-1	many	TRBD1	CASTLTDRGRGTEAFF	TGCGCCAGCACCCTTACGGACAGGGGGCGGGGGACTGAAGCTTTCTTT
TRBV5-5	TRBJ1-5	many	NA	CASSLEGYGNQPQHF	TGTGCCAGCAGCTTGGAGGGGTACGGCAATCAGCCCCAGCATTTT
TRBV3-1	TRBJ1-2	many	NA	CASSQDPGTGYTF	TGTGCCAGCAGCCAAGACCCGGGTACTGGCTACACCTTC
TRBV28	TRBJ1-5	many	NA	CASSFDGTKNQPQHF	TGTGCCAGCAGTTTTGACGGCACGAAGAATCAGCCCCAGCATTTT
TRBV5-1	TRBJ1-1	NA	TRBD1	CASSSGGDSKYTEAFF	TGCGCCAGCAGCTCAGGGGGGGACAGCAAATACACTGAAGCTTTCTTT
TRBV9	TRBJ2-1	many	TRBD2	CASSVSGSSYNEQFF	TGCGCCAGCAGCGTTAGCGGGAGCTCCTACAATGAGCAGTTCTTC
TRBV6-1	TRBJ2-1	NA	NA	CASSEGLLLAVGDEQFF	TGTGCCAGCAGTGAGGGCCTCTTGTTAGCAGTAGGCGATGAGCAGTTCTTC
TRBV7-2	TRBJ2-3	many	NA	CASSPPSNTQYF	TGTGCCAGCAGCCCACCTTCGAATACGCAGTATTTT
TRBV5-6	TRBJ1-1	NA	TRBD1	CASSLDRFTNTEAFF	TGTGCCAGCAGCCTGGACAGGTTCACGAACACTGAAGCTTTCTTT
TRBV29-1	TRBJ2-2	few	NA	CSVESQVYTGELFF	TGCAGCGTTGAAAGTCAGGTGTACACCGGGGAGCTGTTTTTT